Each of the 6 T cell receptor beta chains below was sequenced from the same sample in a study of long-term antiretroviral therapy in people with HIV. Runs used v3.0 of the immunoSEQ assay and were done at survey level. Only in-frame clones appear in the TCRdb table, and some are missing; sequencing was by immunoSEQ multiplex PCR. The repertoire has 30,000 to 40,000 clones, around 79% of them found once; the top ten carry more than 3%. Source: unsorted PBMCs, taken 1.9 years after starting antiretroviral therapy. These receptors all stem from a man aged 18-30 years with HIV.

The chain carries TRBV10-3 and TRBJ1-5, with D unclear. The CDR3 runs to 14 residues. CDR1 is ENHRY, CDR2 SYGVKD, per germline. Trimming shortened V by 6 bases and J by 6 bases, and 15 bases separated the two germline ends. The CDR3 sequence is CAISEVSSAQPQHF. Here the CDR3 DNA reads TGTGCCATCAGCGAGGTGTCTTCGGCTCAGCCCCAGCATTTT.

This clone was seen only a few times. The chain has TRBV6-1 and TRBJ1-2; D unclear. Germline V lookup: CDR1 MNHNS, CDR2 SASEGT. The CDR3 consists of 9 residues. The DNA for the CDR3 is TGTGCAACTAATTGGGGCTACACCTTC. Residues: CATNWGYTF.

J is TRBJ1-1 and V is TRBV28; perhaps TRBD1 as D (5 bases). Trimming removed 3 bases from V and 4 bases from J, with 24 bases in between. In germline, CDR1 is MDHEN, CDR2 SYDVKM. The CDR3 covers 18 residues. The CDR3 protein is CASSLQALLQGEGTEAFF. CDR3 nucleotides: TGTGCCAGCAGTTTGCAGGCCCTCCTCCAGGGTGAAGGCACTGAAGCTTTCTTT.

The V gene is TRBV6-5, the J gene TRBJ2-7, with D perhaps being TRBD1 or TRBD2 (5 bases each). Germline lookup yields CDR1 MNHEY and CDR2 SVGAGI. This CDR3 spans 16 amino acids. V was cut by 0 bases and J by 2 bases, with 14 bases left in between. CDR3 amino acids: CASSYSRGALTYEQYF. The CDR3 DNA is TGTGCCAGCAGTTACTCGAGGGGAGCGTTAACCTACGAGCAGTACTTC.

J is TRBJ2-1 and V is TRBV27, with 8 bases matching TRBD2. The CDR3 spans 14 residues. V lost 6 bases and J lost 3; bases outside the gene matches: 4. Germline CDR1 reads MNHEY; CDR2 reads SMNVEV (reference sequence). This CDR3 is CASSPGGGYNEQFF. As DNA, the CDR3 is TGTGCCAGCAGCCCGGGGGGGGGCTACAATGAGCAGTTCTTC.

This chain joins TRBV7-8 and TRBJ2-5; unclear D gene. CDR1 and CDR2 from the germline V gene are SGHVS and FQNEAQ. The V gene lost 1 base and the J gene lost 1 base, with 4 bases spanning the gap. The CDR3 covers 13 residues. The CDR3 nucleotides are TGTGCCAGCAGCTTAGATCGCCAAGAGACCCAGTACTTC. It yields the protein CASSLDRQETQYF. Combining the CDR3 with reference TRBV7-8 and TRBJ2-5 gives the whole variable domain GAGVSQSPRYKVAKRGQDVALRCDPISGHVSLFWYQQALGQGPEFLTYFQNEAQLDKSGLPSDRFFAERPEGSVSTLKIQRTQQEDSAVYLCASSLDRQETQYFGPGTRLLVL.